Listed below are T cell receptor beta chains from one sample, sequenced in a study of control samples from healthy donors and cancer patients. TCRdb's copy holds only in-frame clones and misses some; the assay was immunoSEQ multiplex PCR. In the table there are more than 150,000 clones, approximately 95% of which are singletons. What was sequenced was blood. Receptor source: a young man in good health. CDR3s include the opening cysteine and the closing phenylalanine or tryptophan. A D gene is named only where the DNA matches it firmly. Clone size is stated in some rows and not others, as once, few, many or a class when expanded.

CDR3aa: CAISESPRYTIYF
CDR3nt: TGTGCCATCAGTGAGTCTCCACGTTACACCATATATTTT
d_gene: .
j_gene: TRBJ1-3
v_gene: TRBV10-3
abundance: .

CDR3aa: CASSDLRALSYEQYF
CDR3nt: TGTGCCAGTAGTGACCTACGAGCCCTTTCCTACGAGCAGTACTTC
d_gene: .
j_gene: TRBJ2-7
v_gene: TRBV19
abundance: .

CDR3aa: CASKRAGGPNEQFF
CDR3nt: TGTGCCAGCAAGAGGGCGGGGGGGCCAAATGAGCAGTTCTTC
d_gene: TRBD2
j_gene: TRBJ2-1
v_gene: TRBV6-5
abundance: .

CDR3aa: CASSLQGASNQPQHF
CDR3nt: TGTGCCAGCAGCTTGCAGGGGGCAAGCAATCAGCCCCAGCATTTT
d_gene: TRBD1
j_gene: TRBJ1-5
v_gene: TRBV5-6
abundance: once

CDR3aa: CASSDGGSGANVLTF
CDR3nt: TGCGCCAGCAGCGACGGGGGGTCCGGGGCCAACGTCCTGACTTTC
d_gene: TRBD2
j_gene: TRBJ2-6
v_gene: TRBV5-1
abundance: .

CDR3aa: CASSLLGRSYNEQFF
CDR3nt: TGCGCCAGCAGCCTGCTGGGCCGCTCCTACAATGAGCAGTTCTTC
d_gene: .
j_gene: TRBJ2-1
v_gene: TRBV5-1
abundance: .

CDR3aa: CASRSTGLNEKLFF
CDR3nt: TGCGCCAGCAGGAGTACAGGTTTGAATGAAAAACTGTTTTTT
d_gene: .
j_gene: TRBJ1-4
v_gene: TRBV4-1
abundance: .

CDR3aa: CSASNTLEKLFF
CDR3nt: TGCAGTGCTAGTAATACGCTTGAAAAACTGTTTTTT
d_gene: .
j_gene: TRBJ1-4
v_gene: TRBV20-1
abundance: .

CDR3aa: CASSFRLGVNEKLFF
CDR3nt: TGTGCCAGCAGCTTTCGGTTGGGGGTTAATGAAAAACTGTTTTTT
d_gene: .
j_gene: TRBJ1-4
v_gene: TRBV5-5
abundance: .

CDR3aa: CASSGGHYNEQFF
CDR3nt: TGTGCCAGTAGCGGGGGCCACTACAATGAGCAGTTCTTC
d_gene: TRBD2
j_gene: TRBJ2-1
v_gene: TRBV5-6
abundance: once

CDR3aa: CSVRSGWPSLHF
CDR3nt: TGCAGCGTACGATCGGGGTGGCCATCCCTCCACTTT
d_gene: .
j_gene: TRBJ1-6
v_gene: TRBV29-1
abundance: .

CDR3aa: CASSLKQGHNSPLHF
CDR3nt: TGTGCCAGCAGCTTAAAACAGGGCCATAATTCACCCCTCCACTTT
d_gene: .
j_gene: TRBJ1-6
v_gene: TRBV5-5
abundance: .

CDR3aa: CATSDTGRADGYTF
CDR3nt: TGTGCCACCAGTGACACAGGACGTGCGGATGGCTACACCTTC
d_gene: .
j_gene: TRBJ1-2
v_gene: TRBV24-1
abundance: .

CDR3aa: CASSYQAGGAYEQYF
CDR3nt: TGTGCCAGCAGTTACCAGGCAGGGGGGGCCTACGAGCAGTACTTC
d_gene: .
j_gene: TRBJ2-7
v_gene: TRBV6-6
abundance: .

CDR3aa: CASRLGQRYGYTF
CDR3nt: TGTGCCAGCAGGTTGGGACAGCGCTATGGCTACACCTTC
d_gene: TRBD1
j_gene: TRBJ1-2
v_gene: TRBV12-3/TRBV12-4
abundance: .

CDR3aa: CASSGPGLAGGSTDTQYF
CDR3nt: TGTGCCAGCAGCGGGCCGGGACTAGCGGGGGGGAGCACAGATACGCAGTATTTT
d_gene: TRBD2
j_gene: TRBJ2-3
v_gene: TRBV5-4
abundance: .

CDR3aa: CASITRDRTEAFF
CDR3nt: TGTGCCAGCATCACCAGGGATCGGACTGAAGCTTTCTTT
d_gene: .
j_gene: TRBJ1-1
v_gene: TRBV6-5
abundance: .

CDR3aa: CASSLVGTASYEQYF
CDR3nt: TGCGCCAGCAGCCTAGTTGGGACAGCTTCCTACGAGCAGTACTTC
d_gene: TRBD1
j_gene: TRBJ2-7
v_gene: TRBV4-1
abundance: .

CDR3aa: CASSYSRTGGNYGYTF
CDR3nt: TGTGCCAGCAGTTACTCCCGGACAGGGGGAAACTATGGCTACACCTTC
d_gene: TRBD1
j_gene: TRBJ1-2
v_gene: TRBV6-5
abundance: .

CDR3aa: CASSSGVLAGGRTDTQYF
CDR3nt: TGCGCCAGCAGCTCGGGAGTTCTAGCGGGGGGCCGCACAGATACGCAGTATTTT
d_gene: TRBD2
j_gene: TRBJ2-3
v_gene: TRBV5-1
abundance: .

CDR3aa: CASSSDPPYEQYF
CDR3nt: TGTGCCAGCAGCTCGGACCCCCCCTACGAGCAGTACTTC
d_gene: .
j_gene: TRBJ2-7
v_gene: TRBV5-4
abundance: once

CDR3aa: CASSPRRGGRSNEKLFF
CDR3nt: TGTGCCAGCAGCCCCCGCCGAGGGGGCCGGTCTAATGAAAAACTGTTTTTT
d_gene: TRBD1
j_gene: TRBJ1-4
v_gene: TRBV7-9
abundance: once

CDR3aa: CASGEYSTGLYF
CDR3nt: TGTGCCAGCGGAGAATATTCGACGGGTCTGTACTTC
d_gene: .
j_gene: TRBJ2-7
v_gene: TRBV5-5
abundance: .

CDR3aa: CASSLASAKNTGELFF
CDR3nt: TGTGCCAGCTCACTGGCTAGCGCAAAGAACACCGGGGAGCTGTTTTTT
d_gene: .
j_gene: TRBJ2-2
v_gene: TRBV18
abundance: .

CDR3aa: CASSSGHVLAEAFF
CDR3nt: TGTGCCAGCAGCTCCGGACATGTTCTTGCTGAAGCTTTCTTT
d_gene: .
j_gene: TRBJ1-1
v_gene: TRBV7-3
abundance: .

CDR3aa: CASSELSGRLDTQYF
CDR3nt: TGTGCCAGCAGTGAACTGTCGGGCCGCCTCGATACGCAGTATTTT
d_gene: .
j_gene: TRBJ2-3
v_gene: TRBV2
abundance: .

CDR3aa: CASSSLFNPEAFF
CDR3nt: TGTGCCAGCAGTTCCCTCTTTAATCCTGAAGCTTTCTTT
d_gene: .
j_gene: TRBJ1-1
v_gene: TRBV28
abundance: .

CDR3aa: CASSWAVSSTDTQYF
CDR3nt: TGCGCCAGCAGCTGGGCAGTATCTAGCACAGATACGCAGTATTTT
d_gene: .
j_gene: TRBJ2-3
v_gene: TRBV5-1
abundance: .

CDR3aa: CASSLVIARDEQFF
CDR3nt: TGCGCCAGCAGCTTAGTGATAGCGCGCGATGAGCAGTTCTTC
d_gene: .
j_gene: TRBJ2-1
v_gene: TRBV5-1
abundance: .

CDR3aa: CASSPRTGGSYNEQFF
CDR3nt: TGTGCCAGCAGCCCCAGGACAGGGGGCTCCTACAATGAGCAGTTCTTC
d_gene: TRBD1
j_gene: TRBJ2-1
v_gene: TRBV7-2
abundance: .

CDR3aa: CAISESALSGNTIYF
CDR3nt: TGTGCCATCAGTGAGTCTGCACTCTCTGGAAACACCATATATTTT
d_gene: .
j_gene: TRBJ1-3
v_gene: TRBV10-3
abundance: .

CDR3aa: CASSENRAGDNEKLFF
CDR3nt: TGTGCCAGCAGTGAGAATAGGGCGGGGGATAATGAAAAACTGTTTTTT
d_gene: .
j_gene: TRBJ1-4
v_gene: TRBV2
abundance: .

CDR3aa: CASSLTGVGTEAFF
CDR3nt: TGTGCCAGCAGTCTAACCGGGGTTGGCACTGAAGCTTTCTTT
d_gene: .
j_gene: TRBJ1-1
v_gene: TRBV7-2
abundance: .

CDR3aa: CATRGGDGNQPQHF
CDR3nt: TGTGCCACCAGGGGCGGGGACGGCAATCAGCCCCAGCATTTT
d_gene: .
j_gene: TRBJ1-5
v_gene: TRBV24-1
abundance: .

CDR3aa: CASSPEGRGETQYF
CDR3nt: TGTGCCAGCAGCCCGGAGGGTAGGGGGGAGACGCAGTATTTT
d_gene: .
j_gene: TRBJ2-3
v_gene: TRBV5-4
abundance: .

CDR3aa: CASSPSGQSPHYGYTF
CDR3nt: TGTGCCAGCAGCCCCTCGGGCCAGTCACCCCACTATGGCTACACCTTC
d_gene: .
j_gene: TRBJ1-2
v_gene: TRBV5-6
abundance: .

CDR3aa: CASSSTDGGTDTQYF
CDR3nt: TGTGCCAGCAGTTCCACGGACGGTGGCACAGATACGCAGTATTTT
d_gene: .
j_gene: TRBJ2-3
v_gene: TRBV6-5
abundance: .

CDR3aa: CASSFSTPGQLAYEQYF
CDR3nt: TGCGCCAGCAGCTTTTCCACGCCCGGACAGTTAGCCTACGAGCAGTACTTC
d_gene: .
j_gene: TRBJ2-7
v_gene: TRBV5-1
abundance: .

CDR3aa: CATSDNRGRQPQHF
CDR3nt: TGTGCCACCAGTGATAACCGGGGACGGCAGCCCCAGCATTTT
d_gene: .
j_gene: TRBJ1-5
v_gene: TRBV24-1
abundance: .

CDR3aa: CASSEFFQVGLNTGELFF
CDR3nt: TGTGCCAGCAGTGAATTTTTTCAAGTGGGATTGAACACCGGGGAGCTGTTTTTT
d_gene: .
j_gene: TRBJ2-2
v_gene: TRBV25-1
abundance: .

CDR3aa: CASSVDEGISPLHF
CDR3nt: TGTGCCAGCAGCGTAGATGAGGGGATCTCACCCCTCCACTTT
d_gene: .
j_gene: TRBJ1-6
v_gene: TRBV9
abundance: .

CDR3aa: CASGLVQVAGELFF
CDR3nt: TGTGCTAGTGGTTTGGTACAGGTAGCCGGGGAGCTGTTTTTT
d_gene: .
j_gene: TRBJ2-2
v_gene: TRBV12-5
abundance: .

CDR3aa: CASSLKFGGEGTDTQYF
CDR3nt: TGCGCCAGCAGCTTGAAGTTCGGAGGGGAGGGCACAGATACGCAGTATTTT
d_gene: .
j_gene: TRBJ2-3
v_gene: TRBV5-1
abundance: .

CDR3aa: CATSVGDTQYF
CDR3nt: TGTGCCACCAGTGTTGGAGATACGCAGTATTTT
d_gene: .
j_gene: TRBJ2-3
v_gene: TRBV24-1
abundance: .

CDR3aa: CASSELGGNAPGELFF
CDR3nt: TGTGCCAGCAGCGAACTAGGGGGGAATGCGCCCGGGGAGCTGTTTTTT
d_gene: .
j_gene: TRBJ2-2
v_gene: TRBV21-1
abundance: .

CDR3aa: CASRELWGSEQYF
CDR3nt: TGTGCCAGCAGGGAGCTATGGGGCTCCGAGCAGTACTTC
d_gene: .
j_gene: TRBJ2-7
v_gene: TRBV2
abundance: .